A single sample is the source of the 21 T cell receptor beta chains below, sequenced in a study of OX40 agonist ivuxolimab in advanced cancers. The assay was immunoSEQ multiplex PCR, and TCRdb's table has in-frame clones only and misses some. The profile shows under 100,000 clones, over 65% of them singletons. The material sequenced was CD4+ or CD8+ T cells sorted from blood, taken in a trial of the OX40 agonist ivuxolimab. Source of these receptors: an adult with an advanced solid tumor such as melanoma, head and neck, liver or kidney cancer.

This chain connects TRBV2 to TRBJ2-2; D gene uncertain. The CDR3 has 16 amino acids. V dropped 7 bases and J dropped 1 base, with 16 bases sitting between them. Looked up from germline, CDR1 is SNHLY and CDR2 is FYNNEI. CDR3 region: CASTRLDPMNTGELFF. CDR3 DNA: TGTGCCAGCACAAGGTTAGACCCGATGAACACCGGGGAGCTGTTTTTT.

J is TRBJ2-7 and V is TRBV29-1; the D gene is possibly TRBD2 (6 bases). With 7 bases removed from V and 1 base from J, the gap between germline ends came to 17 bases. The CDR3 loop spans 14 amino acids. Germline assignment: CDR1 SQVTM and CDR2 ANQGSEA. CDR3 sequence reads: CSAIGTGASYEQYF. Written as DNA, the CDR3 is TGCAGCGCCATAGGGACGGGAGCGTCCTACGAGCAGTACTTC.

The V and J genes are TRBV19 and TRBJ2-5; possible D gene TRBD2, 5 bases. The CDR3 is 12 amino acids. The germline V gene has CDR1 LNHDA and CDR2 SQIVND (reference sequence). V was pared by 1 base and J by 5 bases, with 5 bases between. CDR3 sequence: CASSIGGETQYF. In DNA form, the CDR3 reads TGTGCCAGTAGTATAGGCGGGGAGACCCAGTACTTC.

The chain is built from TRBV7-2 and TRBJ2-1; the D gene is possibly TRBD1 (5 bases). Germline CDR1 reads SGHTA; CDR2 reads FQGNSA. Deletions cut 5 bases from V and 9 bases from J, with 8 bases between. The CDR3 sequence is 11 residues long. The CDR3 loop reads CASSPQGEQFF. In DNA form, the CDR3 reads TGTGCCAGCAGCCCCCAGGGTGAGCAGTTCTTC.

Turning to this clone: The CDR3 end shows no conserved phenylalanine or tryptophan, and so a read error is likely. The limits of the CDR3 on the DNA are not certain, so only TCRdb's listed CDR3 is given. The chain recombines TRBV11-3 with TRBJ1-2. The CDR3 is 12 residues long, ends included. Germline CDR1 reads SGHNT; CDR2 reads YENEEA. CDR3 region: CASSLDLLPGTK.

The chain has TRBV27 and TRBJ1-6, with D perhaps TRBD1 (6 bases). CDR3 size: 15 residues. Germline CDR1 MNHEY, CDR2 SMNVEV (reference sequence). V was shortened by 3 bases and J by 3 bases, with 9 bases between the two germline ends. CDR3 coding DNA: TGTGCCAGCAGTTTCGAACAGGGCTATAATTCACCCCTCCACTTT. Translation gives CASSFEQGYNSPLHF.

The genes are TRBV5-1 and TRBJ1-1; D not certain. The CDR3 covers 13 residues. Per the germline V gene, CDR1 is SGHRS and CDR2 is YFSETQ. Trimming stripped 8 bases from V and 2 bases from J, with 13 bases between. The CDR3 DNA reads TGCGCCAGTAAGCTAATCACCAACACTGAAGCTTTCTTT. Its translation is CASKLITNTEAFF. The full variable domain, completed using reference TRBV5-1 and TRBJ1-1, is KAGVTQTPRYLIKTRGQQVTLSCSPISGHRSVSWYQQTPGQGLQFLFEYFSETQRNKGNFPGRFSGRQFSNSRSEMNVSTLELGDSALYLCASKLITNTEAFFGQGTRLTVV.

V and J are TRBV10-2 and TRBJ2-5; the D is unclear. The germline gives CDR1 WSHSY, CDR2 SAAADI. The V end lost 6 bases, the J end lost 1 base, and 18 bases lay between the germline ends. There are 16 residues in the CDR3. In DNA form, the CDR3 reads TGCGCCAGCAGGGTAGGAGCTGGCTTCGTCCAAGAGACCCAGTACTTC. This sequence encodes CASRVGAGFVQETQYF.

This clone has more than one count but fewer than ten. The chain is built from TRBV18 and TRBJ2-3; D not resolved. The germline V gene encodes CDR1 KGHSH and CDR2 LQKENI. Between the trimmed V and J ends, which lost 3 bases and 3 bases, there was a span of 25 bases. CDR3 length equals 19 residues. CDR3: CASSPPAPETTMGTDTQYF. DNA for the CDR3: TGTGCCAGCTCACCCCCGGCCCCCGAGACGACCATGGGGACAGATACGCAGTATTTT.

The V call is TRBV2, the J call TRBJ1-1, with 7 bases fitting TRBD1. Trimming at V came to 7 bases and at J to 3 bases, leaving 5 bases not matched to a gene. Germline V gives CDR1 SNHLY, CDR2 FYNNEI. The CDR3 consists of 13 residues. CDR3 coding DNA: TGTGCCAGCAAGAGACAGGGATACACTGAAGCTTTCTTT. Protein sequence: CASKRQGYTEAFF.

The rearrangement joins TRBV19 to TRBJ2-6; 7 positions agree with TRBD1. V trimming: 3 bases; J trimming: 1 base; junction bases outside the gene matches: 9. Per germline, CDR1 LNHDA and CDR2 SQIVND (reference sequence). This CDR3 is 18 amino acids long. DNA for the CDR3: TGTGCCAGTAGTATCCCTCAGGACAGGTTTTCTGGGGCCAACGTCCTGACTTTC. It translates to CASSIPQDRFSGANVLTF.

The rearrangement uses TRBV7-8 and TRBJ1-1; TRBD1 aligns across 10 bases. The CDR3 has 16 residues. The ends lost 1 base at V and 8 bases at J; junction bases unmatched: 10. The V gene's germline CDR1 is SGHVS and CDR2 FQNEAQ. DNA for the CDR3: TGTGCCAGCAGCTTAGTAGGGACAGGGGCCTTTATGGAAGCTTTCTTT. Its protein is CASSLVGTGAFMEAFF.

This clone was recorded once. CDR3 DNA sequence: TGTGCCAGCAGCTTAAGCCTGCAGGGGAATAGAGAAAAACTGTTTTTT. Its translation: CASSLSLQGNREKLFF. The chain combines TRBV7-2 with TRBJ1-4, with a weak D call TRBD1 (6 bases). The germline V and J ends were trimmed by 2 bases and 8 bases, with 18 bases remaining between them. Per germline, CDR1 SGHTA and CDR2 FQGNSA. The CDR3 extends over 16 amino acids.

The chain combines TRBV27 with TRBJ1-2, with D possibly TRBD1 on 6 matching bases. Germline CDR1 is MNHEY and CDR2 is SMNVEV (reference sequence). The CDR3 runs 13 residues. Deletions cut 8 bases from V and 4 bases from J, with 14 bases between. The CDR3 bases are TGTGCCAGCCGTAAACAACAGGGCTATGGCTACACCTTC. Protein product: CASRKQQGYGYTF.

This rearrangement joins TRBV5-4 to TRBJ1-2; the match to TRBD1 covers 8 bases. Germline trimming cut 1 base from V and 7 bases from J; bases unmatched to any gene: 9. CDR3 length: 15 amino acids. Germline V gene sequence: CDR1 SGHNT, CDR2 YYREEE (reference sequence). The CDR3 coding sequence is TGTGCCAGCAGCTTGCCGGGCAGGGGGCTTGGTGGCTACACCTTC. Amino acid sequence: CASSLPGRGLGGYTF.

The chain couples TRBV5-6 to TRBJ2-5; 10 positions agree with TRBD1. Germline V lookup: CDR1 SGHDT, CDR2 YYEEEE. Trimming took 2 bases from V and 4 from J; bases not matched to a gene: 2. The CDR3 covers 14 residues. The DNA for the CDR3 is TGTGCCAGCAGCTTCGACAGGGGGCGAGAGACCCAGTACTTC. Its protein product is CASSFDRGRETQYF.

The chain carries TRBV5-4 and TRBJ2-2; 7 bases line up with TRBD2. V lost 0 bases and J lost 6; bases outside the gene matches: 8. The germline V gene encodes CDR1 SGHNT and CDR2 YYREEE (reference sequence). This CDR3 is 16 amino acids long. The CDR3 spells CASSLGRGGRAGELFF. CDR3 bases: TGTGCCAGCAGCTTGGGTCGGGGAGGGAGAGCCGGGGAGCTGTTTTTT.

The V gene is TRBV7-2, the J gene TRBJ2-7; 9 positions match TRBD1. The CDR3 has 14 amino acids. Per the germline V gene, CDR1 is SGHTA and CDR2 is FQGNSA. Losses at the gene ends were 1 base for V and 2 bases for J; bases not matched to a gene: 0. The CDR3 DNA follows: TGTGCCAGCAGCTTAGGGACAGGGGCCTACGAGCAGTACTTC. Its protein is CASSLGTGAYEQYF.

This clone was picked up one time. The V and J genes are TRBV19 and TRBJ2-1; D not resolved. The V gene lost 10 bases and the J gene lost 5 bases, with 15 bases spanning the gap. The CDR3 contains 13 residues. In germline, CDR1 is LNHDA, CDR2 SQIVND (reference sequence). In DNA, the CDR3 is TGTGCCACCCGGGCCCCCCCAAACAATGAGCAGTTCTTC. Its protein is CATRAPPNNEQFF.

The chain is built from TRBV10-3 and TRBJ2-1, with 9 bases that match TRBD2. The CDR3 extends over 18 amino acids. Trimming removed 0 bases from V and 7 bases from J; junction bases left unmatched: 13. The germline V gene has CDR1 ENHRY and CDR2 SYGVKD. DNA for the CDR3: TGTGCCATCAGTGAGTCTGAGTCGCGCGGGGGGGCCAATAATGAGCAGTTCTTC. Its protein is CAISESESRGGANNEQFF.

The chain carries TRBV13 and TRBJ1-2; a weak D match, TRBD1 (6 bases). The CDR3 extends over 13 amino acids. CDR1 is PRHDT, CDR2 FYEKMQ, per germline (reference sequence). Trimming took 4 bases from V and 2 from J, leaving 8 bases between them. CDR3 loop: CASSSDRNYGYTF. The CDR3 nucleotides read TGTGCCAGCAGCTCGGACAGAAACTATGGCTACACCTTC.